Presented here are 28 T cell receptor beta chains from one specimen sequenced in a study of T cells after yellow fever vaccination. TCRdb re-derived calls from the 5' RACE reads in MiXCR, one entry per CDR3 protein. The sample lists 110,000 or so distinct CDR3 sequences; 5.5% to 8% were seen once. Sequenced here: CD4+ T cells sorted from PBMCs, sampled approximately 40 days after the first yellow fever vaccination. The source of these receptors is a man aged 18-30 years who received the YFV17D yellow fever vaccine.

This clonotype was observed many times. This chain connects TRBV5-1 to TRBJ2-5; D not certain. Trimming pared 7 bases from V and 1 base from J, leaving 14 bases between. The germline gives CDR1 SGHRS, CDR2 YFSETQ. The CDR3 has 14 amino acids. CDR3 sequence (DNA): TGCGCCAGCTCCCCCGCGTCGTCCCAAGAGACCCAGTACTTC. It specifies CASSPASSQETQYF.

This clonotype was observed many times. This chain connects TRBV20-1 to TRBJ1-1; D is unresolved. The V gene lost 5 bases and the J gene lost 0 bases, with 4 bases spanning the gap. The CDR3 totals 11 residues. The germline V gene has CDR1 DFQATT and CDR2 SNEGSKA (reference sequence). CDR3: CSASVNTEAFF. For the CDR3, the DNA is TGCAGTGCTTCGGTGAACACTGAAGCTTTCTTT.

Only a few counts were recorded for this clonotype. CDR3 nucleotide sequence: TGTGCCAGCAGGACATCGAACACCGGGGAGCTGTTTTTT. This translates into CASRTSNTGELFF. The V gene is TRBV28, the J gene TRBJ2-2, with D uncertain. With 6 bases removed from V and 0 bases from J, the gap between germline ends came to 5 bases. CDR1 and CDR2 (germline): MDHEN, SYDVKM. This CDR3 region has 13 residues.

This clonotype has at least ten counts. DNA of the CDR3: TGTGCCAGCAGCTTAACAGCTACGGGCTCCAATCAGCCCCAGCATTTT. Amino acid sequence: CASSLTATGSNQPQHF. This chain connects TRBV7-2 to TRBJ1-5; D call uncertain. This CDR3 spans 16 amino acids. CDR1 is SGHTA and CDR2 is FQGNSA in the germline V gene. V dropped 2 bases and J dropped 3 bases, with 14 bases sitting between them.

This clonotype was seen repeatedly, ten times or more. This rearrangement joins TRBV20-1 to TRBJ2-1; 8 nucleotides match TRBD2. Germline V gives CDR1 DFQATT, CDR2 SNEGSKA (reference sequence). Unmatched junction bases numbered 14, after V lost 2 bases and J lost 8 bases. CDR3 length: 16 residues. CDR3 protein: CSARHLNSGASHEQFF. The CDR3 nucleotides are TGCAGTGCTAGACACTTGAATAGCGGGGCCTCACATGAGCAGTTCTTC.

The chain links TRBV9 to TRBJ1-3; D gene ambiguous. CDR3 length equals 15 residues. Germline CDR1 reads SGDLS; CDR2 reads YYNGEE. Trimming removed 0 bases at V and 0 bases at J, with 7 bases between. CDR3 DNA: TGTGCCAGCAGCGTAGCCCCAAGCTCTGGAAACACCATATATTTT. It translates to CASSVAPSSGNTIYF.

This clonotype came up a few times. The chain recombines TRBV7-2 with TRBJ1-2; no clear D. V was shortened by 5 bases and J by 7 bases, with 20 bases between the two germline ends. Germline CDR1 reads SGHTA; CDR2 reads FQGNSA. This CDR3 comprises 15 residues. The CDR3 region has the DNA TGTGCCAGCAGCGCCTCCATGGAGAACCCACTTGGCTACACCTTC. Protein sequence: CASSASMENPLGYTF.

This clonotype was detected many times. CDR3 in amino acids: CSVEAGGVYNEQFF. The CDR3 DNA is TGCAGCGTTGAGGCAGGCGGGGTCTACAATGAGCAGTTCTTC. This chain joins TRBV29-1 and TRBJ2-1; weak D call: TRBD2 (6 bases). The CDR3 has 14 residues. V dropped 3 bases and J dropped 3 bases, with 12 bases sitting between them. The germline gives CDR1 SQVTM, CDR2 ANQGSEA.

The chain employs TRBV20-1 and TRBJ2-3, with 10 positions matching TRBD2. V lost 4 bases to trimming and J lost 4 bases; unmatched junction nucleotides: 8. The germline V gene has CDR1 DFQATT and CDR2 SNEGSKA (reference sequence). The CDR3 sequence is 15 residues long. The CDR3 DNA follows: TGCAGTGCTAAAATAGGGACTAGCGTTGCAGATACGCAGTATTTT. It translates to CSAKIGTSVADTQYF.

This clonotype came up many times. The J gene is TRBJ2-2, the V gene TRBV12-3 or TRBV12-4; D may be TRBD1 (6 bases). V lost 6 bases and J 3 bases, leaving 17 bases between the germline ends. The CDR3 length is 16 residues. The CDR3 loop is CASSHRPQGYTGELFF. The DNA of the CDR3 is TGTGCCAGCAGCCATAGGCCACAGGGCTACACCGGGGAGCTGTTTTTT.

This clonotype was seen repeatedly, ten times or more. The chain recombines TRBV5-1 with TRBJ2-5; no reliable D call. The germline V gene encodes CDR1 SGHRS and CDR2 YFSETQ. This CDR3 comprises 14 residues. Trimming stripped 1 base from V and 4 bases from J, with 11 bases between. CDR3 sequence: CASSLKVRPETQYF. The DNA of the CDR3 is TGCGCCAGCAGCTTGAAGGTTAGACCAGAGACCCAGTACTTC.

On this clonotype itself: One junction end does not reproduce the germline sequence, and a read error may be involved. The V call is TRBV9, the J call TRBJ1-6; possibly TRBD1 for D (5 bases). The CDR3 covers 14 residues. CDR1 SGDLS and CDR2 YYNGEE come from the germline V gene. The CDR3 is CASSVAGADSPIHF. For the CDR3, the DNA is TGTGCCAGCAGCGTAGCTGGGGCTGATTCACCCATCCACTTT.

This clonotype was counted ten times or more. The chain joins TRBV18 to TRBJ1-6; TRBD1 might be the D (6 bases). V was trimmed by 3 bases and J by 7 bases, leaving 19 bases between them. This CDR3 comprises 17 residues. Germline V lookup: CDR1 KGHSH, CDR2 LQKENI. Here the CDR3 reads CASSPGQRRWGNSPLHF. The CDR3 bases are TGTGCCAGCTCACCCGGACAGCGACGGTGGGGGAATTCACCCCTCCACTTT.

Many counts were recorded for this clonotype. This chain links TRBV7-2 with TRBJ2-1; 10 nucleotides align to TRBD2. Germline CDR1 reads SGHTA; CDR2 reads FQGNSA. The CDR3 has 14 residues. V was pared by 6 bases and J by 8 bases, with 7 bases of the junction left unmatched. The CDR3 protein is CASSRSGGDDEQFF. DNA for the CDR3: TGTGCCAGCAGTCGCAGCGGGGGGGACGATGAGCAGTTCTTC.

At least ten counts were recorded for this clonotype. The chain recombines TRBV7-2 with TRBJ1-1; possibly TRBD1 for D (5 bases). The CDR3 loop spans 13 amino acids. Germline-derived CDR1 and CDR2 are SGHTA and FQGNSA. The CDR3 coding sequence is TGTGCTAGCGGGGGACGGTCGAACACTGAAGCTTTCTTT. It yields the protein CASGGRSNTEAFF. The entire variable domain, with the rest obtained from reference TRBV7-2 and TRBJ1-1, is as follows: GAGVSQSPSNKVTEKGKDVELRCDPISGHTALYWYRQSLGQGLEFLIYFQGNSAPDKSGLPSDRFSAERTGGSVSTLTIQRTQQEDSAVYLCASGGRSNTEAFFGQGTRLTVV.

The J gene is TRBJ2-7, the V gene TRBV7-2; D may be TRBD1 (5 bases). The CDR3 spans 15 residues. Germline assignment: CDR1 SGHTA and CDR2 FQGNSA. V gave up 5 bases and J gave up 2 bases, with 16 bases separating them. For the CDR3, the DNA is TGTGCCAGCAGCCCCCAGGGCAGGCGGACCTACGAGCAGTACTTC. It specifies CASSPQGRRTYEQYF.

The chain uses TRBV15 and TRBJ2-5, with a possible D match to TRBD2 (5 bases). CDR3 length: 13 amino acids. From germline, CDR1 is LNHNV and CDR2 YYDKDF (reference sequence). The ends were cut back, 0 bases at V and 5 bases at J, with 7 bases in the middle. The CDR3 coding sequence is TGTGCCACCAGCAGAGATCCTAGCGAGACCCAGTACTTC. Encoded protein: CATSRDPSETQYF.

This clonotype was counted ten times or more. The CDR3 nucleotides are TGTGCCAGTCGGGACATGTCCTACGAGCAGTACTTC. It encodes CASRDMSYEQYF. The chain is built from TRBV6-6 and TRBJ2-7; D is perhaps TRBD1 (6 bases). CDR1 and CDR2 (germline): MNHNY, SVGAGI (reference sequence). V was pared by 9 bases and J by 1 base, with 10 bases between. The length of the CDR3 is 12 residues.

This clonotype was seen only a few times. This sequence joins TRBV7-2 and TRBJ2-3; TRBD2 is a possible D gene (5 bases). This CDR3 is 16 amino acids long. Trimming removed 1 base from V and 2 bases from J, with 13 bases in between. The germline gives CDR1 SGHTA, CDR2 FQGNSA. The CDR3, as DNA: TGTGCCAGCAGCTTAGGGCTAGCCGCTTACACAGATACGCAGTATTTT. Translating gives CASSLGLAAYTDTQYF.

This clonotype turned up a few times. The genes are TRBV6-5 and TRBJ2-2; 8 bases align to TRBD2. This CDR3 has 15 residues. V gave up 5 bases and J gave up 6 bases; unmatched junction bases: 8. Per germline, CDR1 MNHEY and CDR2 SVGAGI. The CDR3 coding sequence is TGTGCCAGCAGTCACGCGGGGGGACGGGCCGGGGAGCTGTTTTTT. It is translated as CASSHAGGRAGELFF.

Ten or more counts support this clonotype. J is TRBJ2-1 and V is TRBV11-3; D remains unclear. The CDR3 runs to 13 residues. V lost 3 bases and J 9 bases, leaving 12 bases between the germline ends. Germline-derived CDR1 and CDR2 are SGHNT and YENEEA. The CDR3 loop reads CASSFIPEGEQFF. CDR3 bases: TGTGCCAGCAGCTTTATCCCCGAAGGTGAGCAGTTCTTC.

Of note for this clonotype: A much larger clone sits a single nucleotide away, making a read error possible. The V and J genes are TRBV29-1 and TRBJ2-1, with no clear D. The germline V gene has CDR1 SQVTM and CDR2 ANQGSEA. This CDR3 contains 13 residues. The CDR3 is CSPWLPEYNEQFF. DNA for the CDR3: TGCAGTCCCTGGCTACCGGAGTACAATGAGCAGTTCTTC.

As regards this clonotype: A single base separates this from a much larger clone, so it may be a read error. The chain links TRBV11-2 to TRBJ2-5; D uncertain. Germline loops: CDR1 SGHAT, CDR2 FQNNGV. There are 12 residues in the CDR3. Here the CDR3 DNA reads TGTCCCAGCAGCACAAACGGGGAGACCCAGTACTTC. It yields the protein CPSSTNGETQYF.

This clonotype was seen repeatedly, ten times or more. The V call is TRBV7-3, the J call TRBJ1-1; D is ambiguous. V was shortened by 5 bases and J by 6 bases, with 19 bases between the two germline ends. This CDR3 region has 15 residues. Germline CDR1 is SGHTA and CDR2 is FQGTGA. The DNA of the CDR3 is TGTGCCAGCAGCCCGCACGGGCTTTCGTTCCCTGAAGCTTTCTTT. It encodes CASSPHGLSFPEAFF.

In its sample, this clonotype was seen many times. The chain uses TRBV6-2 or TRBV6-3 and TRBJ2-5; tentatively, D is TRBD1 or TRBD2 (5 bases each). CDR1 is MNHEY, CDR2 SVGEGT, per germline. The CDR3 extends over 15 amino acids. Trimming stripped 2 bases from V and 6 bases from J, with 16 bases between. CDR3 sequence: CASSYGAVRGQTQYF. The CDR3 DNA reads TGTGCCAGCAGTTACGGAGCGGTCCGGGGACAGACCCAGTACTTC.

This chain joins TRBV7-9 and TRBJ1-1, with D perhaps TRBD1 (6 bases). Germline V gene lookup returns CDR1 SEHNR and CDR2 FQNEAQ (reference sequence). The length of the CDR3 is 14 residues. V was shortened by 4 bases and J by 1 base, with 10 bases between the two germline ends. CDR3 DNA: TGTGCCAGCAGCTCCGAACAGGGGAACACTGAAGCTTTCTTT. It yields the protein CASSSEQGNTEAFF.

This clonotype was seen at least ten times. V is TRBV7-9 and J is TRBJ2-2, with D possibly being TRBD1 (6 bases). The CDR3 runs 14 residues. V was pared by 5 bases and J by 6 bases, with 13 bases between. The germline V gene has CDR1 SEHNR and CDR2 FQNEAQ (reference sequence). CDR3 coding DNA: TGTGCCAGCAGCATTACCAGGGGACCCGGGGAGCTGTTTTTT. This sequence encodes CASSITRGPGELFF.

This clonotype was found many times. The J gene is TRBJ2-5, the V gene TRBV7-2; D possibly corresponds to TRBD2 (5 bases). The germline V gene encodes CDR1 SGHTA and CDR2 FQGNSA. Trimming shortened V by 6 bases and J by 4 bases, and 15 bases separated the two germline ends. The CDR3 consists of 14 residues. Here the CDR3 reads CASSSLDGGETQYF. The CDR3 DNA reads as TGTGCCAGCAGTTCCCTAGACGGAGGAGAGACCCAGTACTTC.